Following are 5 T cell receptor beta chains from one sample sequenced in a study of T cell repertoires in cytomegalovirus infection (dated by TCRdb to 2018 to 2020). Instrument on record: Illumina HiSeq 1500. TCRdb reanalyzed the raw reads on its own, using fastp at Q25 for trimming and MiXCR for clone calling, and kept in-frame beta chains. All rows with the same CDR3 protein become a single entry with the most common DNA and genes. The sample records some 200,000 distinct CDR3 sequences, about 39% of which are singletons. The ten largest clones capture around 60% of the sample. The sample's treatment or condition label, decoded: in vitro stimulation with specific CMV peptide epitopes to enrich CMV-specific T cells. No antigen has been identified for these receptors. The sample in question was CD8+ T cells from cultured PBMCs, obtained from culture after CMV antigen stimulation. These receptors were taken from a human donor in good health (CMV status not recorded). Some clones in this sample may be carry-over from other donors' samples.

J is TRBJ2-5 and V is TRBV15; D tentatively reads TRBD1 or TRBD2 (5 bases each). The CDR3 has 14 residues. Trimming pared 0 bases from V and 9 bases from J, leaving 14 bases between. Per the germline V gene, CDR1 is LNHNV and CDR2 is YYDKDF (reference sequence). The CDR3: CATSRDRAGAAQYF. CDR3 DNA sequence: TGTGCCACCAGCAGAGATCGGGCCGGGGCGGCCCAGTACTTC.

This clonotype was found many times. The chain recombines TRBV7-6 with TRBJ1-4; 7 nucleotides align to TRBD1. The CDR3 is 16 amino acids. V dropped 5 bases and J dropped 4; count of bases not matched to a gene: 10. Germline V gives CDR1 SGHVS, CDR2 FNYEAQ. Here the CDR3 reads CASSTDRISVNEKLFF. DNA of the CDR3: TGTGCCAGCAGCACGGACAGGATCAGTGTTAATGAAAAACTGTTTTTT.

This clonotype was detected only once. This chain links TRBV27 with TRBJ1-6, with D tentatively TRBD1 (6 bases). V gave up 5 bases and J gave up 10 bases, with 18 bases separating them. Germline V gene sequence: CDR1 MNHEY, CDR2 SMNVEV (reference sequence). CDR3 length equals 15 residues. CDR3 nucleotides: TGTGCCAGCAGTCTGTTAGGGAGGGGGAGCTCACCCCTCCACTTT. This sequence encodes CASSLLGRGSSPLHF.

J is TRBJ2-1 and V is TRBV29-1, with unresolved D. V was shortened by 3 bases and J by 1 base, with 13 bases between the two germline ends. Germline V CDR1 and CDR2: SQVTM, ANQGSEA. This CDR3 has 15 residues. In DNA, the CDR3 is TGCAGCGTTGATTCGTCAGGCCTTTCCTACAATGAGCAGTTCTTC. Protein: CSVDSSGLSYNEQFF.

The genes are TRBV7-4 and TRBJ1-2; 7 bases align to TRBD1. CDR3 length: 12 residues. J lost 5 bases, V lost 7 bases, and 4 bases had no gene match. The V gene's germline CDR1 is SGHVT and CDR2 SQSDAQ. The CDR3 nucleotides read TGTGCCAGCATGGACAGGACTTATGGCTACACCTTC. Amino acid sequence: CASMDRTYGYTF.